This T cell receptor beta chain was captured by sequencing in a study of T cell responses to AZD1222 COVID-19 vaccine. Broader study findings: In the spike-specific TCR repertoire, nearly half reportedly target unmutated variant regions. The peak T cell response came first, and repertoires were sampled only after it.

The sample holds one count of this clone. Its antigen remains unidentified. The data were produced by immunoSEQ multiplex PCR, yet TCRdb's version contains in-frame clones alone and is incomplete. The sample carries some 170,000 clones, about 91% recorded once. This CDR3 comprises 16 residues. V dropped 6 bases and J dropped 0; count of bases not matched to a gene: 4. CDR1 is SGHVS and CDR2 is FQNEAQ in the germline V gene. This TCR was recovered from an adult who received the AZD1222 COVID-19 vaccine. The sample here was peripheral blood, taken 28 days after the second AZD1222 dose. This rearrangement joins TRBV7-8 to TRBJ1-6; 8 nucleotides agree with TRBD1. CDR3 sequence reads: CASRRDRSSYNSPLHF. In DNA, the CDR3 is TGTGCCAGCAGGAGGGACAGGAGCTCCTATAATTCACCCCTCCACTTT.